These T cell receptor beta chains were read from a single sample in a study of control samples from healthy donors and cancer patients. The protocol was immunoSEQ multiplex PCR, while the TCRdb copy is restricted to in-frame clones and leaves out a portion. The table has 130,000 or so clones, 90% to 95% seen once; the top ten hold about an eighth. Sequenced material: blood. The receptors stem from a man aged 35 to 55 in good health. Each CDR3 is given with its conserved first and last residue. Each record gives: clone size, J gene, D gene, V gene, CDR3 length, CDR3 DNA, CDR3 protein. The D gene is left open where the match is weak. A row's size may be missing; if present it is once, few, many or a size class.

size: NA
J: TRBJ2-7
D: TRBD2
V: TRBV5-1
length: 18
DNA: TGCGCCAGCAGCTTGGGTCTAGCGGGAGGCCAACGTTCCTACGAGCAGTACTTC
CDR3: CASSLGLAGGQRSYEQYF

size: NA
J: TRBJ2-5
D: NA
V: TRBV9
length: 14
DNA: TGTGCCAGCAGTTCTTTCCAGGGACAAGAGACCCAGTACTTC
CDR3: CASSSFQGQETQYF

size: NA
J: TRBJ2-2
D: TRBD2
V: TRBV9
length: 15
DNA: TGTGCCAGCAGCGGTAGCGGGAGAAGCACCGGGGAGCTGTTTTTT
CDR3: CASSGSGRSTGELFF

size: NA
J: TRBJ1-1
D: NA
V: TRBV28
length: 12
DNA: TGTGCCAGCAGTACCTTGGCAGTTTCGGCTTTCTTT
CDR3: CASSTLAVSAFF

size: NA
J: TRBJ1-3
D: NA
V: TRBV9
length: 13
DNA: TGTGCCAGCAGCGAAGGGTCTGGAAACACCATATATTTT
CDR3: CASSEGSGNTIYF

size: NA
J: TRBJ1-3
D: NA
V: TRBV7-2
length: 13
DNA: TGTGCCAGCAGCTTCCAACCCCCAGAAGCCATATATTTT
CDR3: CASSFQPPEAIYF

size: NA
J: TRBJ1-1
D: TRBD1
V: TRBV24-1
length: 18
DNA: TGTGCCACCAGGGCCACTCCGGGACAGGGAGGGTCAAGCACTGAAGCTTTCTTT
CDR3: CATRATPGQGGSSTEAFF

size: NA
J: TRBJ2-1
D: TRBD2
V: TRBV19
length: 15
DNA: TGTGCCAGTTCCCGGACTAGCGGTTTCTACAATGAGCAGTTCTTC
CDR3: CASSRTSGFYNEQFF

size: NA
J: TRBJ2-7
D: NA
V: TRBV11-2
length: 14
DNA: TGTGCCAGCAGCTTTGGGGGAGGATCCTACGAGCAGTACTTC
CDR3: CASSFGGGSYEQYF

size: once
J: TRBJ1-2
D: NA
V: TRBV6-6
length: 15
DNA: TGTGCCAGCAGTTACGGAACAGGGAAGGACTATGGCTACACCTTC
CDR3: CASSYGTGKDYGYTF

size: once
J: TRBJ1-6
D: NA
V: TRBV6-1
length: 16
DNA: TGTGCCAGCAGTGAAGAGCCCAGGGTTGGCAATTCACCCCTCCACTTT
CDR3: CASSEEPRVGNSPLHF

size: NA
J: TRBJ1-2
D: NA
V: TRBV27
length: 15
DNA: TGTGCCAGCAGTCCATTCTTCGGAACTAACTATGGCTACACCTTC
CDR3: CASSPFFGTNYGYTF

size: NA
J: TRBJ1-1
D: NA
V: TRBV6-5
length: 14
DNA: TGTGCCAGCAGTCCTTTGGACAGGAACACTGAAGCTTTCTTT
CDR3: CASSPLDRNTEAFF

size: NA
J: TRBJ1-2
D: TRBD1
V: TRBV5-6
length: 14
DNA: TGTGCCAGCAGCTTGGCGCAGGGGGAGAGTGGCTACACCTTC
CDR3: CASSLAQGESGYTF

size: NA
J: TRBJ1-2
D: NA
V: TRBV5-6
length: 14
DNA: TGTGCCAGCAGCTTGTCGTCAGAACTCTATGGCTACACCTTC
CDR3: CASSLSSELYGYTF

size: NA
J: TRBJ2-3
D: NA
V: TRBV6-5
length: 15
DNA: TGTGCCAGCAGTTACTCGACAAGGGGGACAGATACGCAGTATTTT
CDR3: CASSYSTRGTDTQYF

size: NA
J: TRBJ1-1
D: NA
V: TRBV5-1
length: 18
DNA: TGCGCCAGCAGCCAGAACCGTCAACTGGGGAGAATGAACACTGAAGCTTTCTTT
CDR3: CASSQNRQLGRMNTEAFF

size: few
J: TRBJ1-1
D: NA
V: TRBV7-9
length: 12
DNA: TGTGCCAGCAGCTTAGTGACGGGTGAAGCTTTCTTT
CDR3: CASSLVTGEAFF

size: NA
J: TRBJ2-3
D: NA
V: TRBV10-1
length: 15
DNA: TGCGCCAGCAGTGAGTCGAGGGGGGGTACAGATACGCAGTATTTT
CDR3: CASSESRGGTDTQYF

size: NA
J: TRBJ1-4
D: NA
V: TRBV4-1
length: 20
DNA: TGCGCCAGCAGCCTATTGTACAGGGCCTCCAGGGGAGGGCCGACGGAAAAACTGTTTTTT
CDR3: CASSLLYRASRGGPTEKLFF

size: NA
J: TRBJ1-3
D: NA
V: TRBV28
length: 15
DNA: TGTGCCAGCAGTTTACCACAGGGATCTGGAAACACCATATATTTT
CDR3: CASSLPQGSGNTIYF

size: NA
J: TRBJ1-4
D: TRBD1
V: TRBV18
length: 14
DNA: TGTGCCAGCTCACCAGGGACAGGGGCGGGAAAACTGTTTTTT
CDR3: CASSPGTGAGKLFF

size: NA
J: TRBJ2-2
D: TRBD2
V: TRBV5-4
length: 16
DNA: TGTGCCAGCAGCTTGGTGCTAGCGGGAGTGCCCGGGGAGCTGTTTTTT
CDR3: CASSLVLAGVPGELFF

size: NA
J: TRBJ1-2
D: TRBD1
V: TRBV18
length: 16
DNA: TGTGCCAGCTCACCATTAGGGACAGGCAATAACTATGGCTACACCTTC
CDR3: CASSPLGTGNNYGYTF

size: NA
J: TRBJ2-1
D: TRBD1
V: TRBV5-5
length: 16
DNA: TGTGCCAGCAGCTTGGAGGGACAGAGCTCCTACAATGAGCAGTTCTTC
CDR3: CASSLEGQSSYNEQFF

size: NA
J: TRBJ2-3
D: TRBD2
V: TRBV5-4
length: 16
DNA: TGTGCCAGCAGCCGGATTGCGGGGGGGATCACAGATACGCAGTATTTT
CDR3: CASSRIAGGITDTQYF

size: NA
J: TRBJ1-2
D: TRBD1
V: TRBV9
length: 15
DNA: TGTGCCAGCAGCCCACGAAAAGACAGGGTTGGCGGCTACACCTTC
CDR3: CASSPRKDRVGGYTF

size: NA
J: TRBJ2-3
D: NA
V: TRBV14
length: 13
DNA: TGTGCCAGCAGCCAAGAGGGGTTAGATACGCAGTATTTT
CDR3: CASSQEGLDTQYF

size: NA
J: TRBJ1-1
D: NA
V: TRBV27
length: 14
DNA: TGTGCCAGCAGTTTGAACAGGGTATCGGCTGAAGCTTTCTTT
CDR3: CASSLNRVSAEAFF

size: NA
J: TRBJ1-6
D: NA
V: TRBV6-5
length: 13
DNA: TGTGCCAGCAGTTACGACGTTAATTCACCCCTCCACTTT
CDR3: CASSYDVNSPLHF

size: NA
J: TRBJ1-2
D: NA
V: TRBV7-3
length: 13
DNA: TGTGCCAGCAGCTTAGGGCAGAACTATGGCTACACCTTC
CDR3: CASSLGQNYGYTF

size: NA
J: TRBJ2-1
D: TRBD2
V: TRBV15
length: 16
DNA: TGTGCCACCAGCAGAGGTCGACTAGCGGATTACAATGAGCAGTTCTTC
CDR3: CATSRGRLADYNEQFF

size: NA
J: TRBJ2-3
D: TRBD2
V: TRBV15
length: 17
DNA: TGTGCCACCAGCCAACCCCCGATAGCGGGGGCGACAGATACGCAGTATTTT
CDR3: CATSQPPIAGATDTQYF

size: NA
J: TRBJ1-2
D: TRBD1
V: TRBV27
length: 17
DNA: TGTGCCAGCAGTTTATCGGGGGCAGGGGGCCGAAACTATGGCTACACCTTC
CDR3: CASSLSGAGGRNYGYTF

size: NA
J: TRBJ2-7
D: NA
V: TRBV18
length: 14
DNA: TGTGCCAGCTCACCATTGGCGGGGGCCCACGAGCAGTACTTC
CDR3: CASSPLAGAHEQYF

size: NA
J: TRBJ2-3
D: NA
V: TRBV5-6
length: 18
DNA: TGTGCCAGCAGCGGGGGACCGAAGAAACCATCAAGCACAGATACGCAGTATTTT
CDR3: CASSGGPKKPSSTDTQYF

size: NA
J: TRBJ1-6
D: TRBD1
V: TRBV7-9
length: 16
DNA: TGTGCCAGCAGCTACCAGGGGGGAGGGGGCAGTTCACCCCTCCACTTT
CDR3: CASSYQGGGGSSPLHF

size: NA
J: TRBJ2-4
D: NA
V: TRBV2
length: 15
DNA: TGTGCCAGCAGTGATATTGTGGTTTCCAAAAACATTCAGTACTTC
CDR3: CASSDIVVSKNIQYF

size: NA
J: TRBJ1-2
D: NA
V: TRBV5-1
length: 14
DNA: TGCGCCAGCAGCTTGGGTCAGTCCTCCTATGGCTACACCTTC
CDR3: CASSLGQSSYGYTF

size: NA
J: TRBJ2-1
D: TRBD2
V: TRBV24-1
length: 14
DNA: TGTGCCACCTCGAGCGGGAGATCCTACAATGAGCAGTTCTTC
CDR3: CATSSGRSYNEQFF

size: NA
J: TRBJ2-5
D: TRBD2
V: TRBV9
length: 16
DNA: TGTGCCAGCAGCGTAGAACTAGCGGGAGGATCAGAGACCCAGTACTTC
CDR3: CASSVELAGGSETQYF

size: NA
J: TRBJ2-3
D: TRBD1
V: TRBV14
length: 15
DNA: TGTGCCAGCAGCCCCGGACAGGCTAGCACAGATACGCAGTATTTT
CDR3: CASSPGQASTDTQYF

size: NA
J: TRBJ2-3
D: NA
V: TRBV2
length: 14
DNA: TGTGCCAGTGGAGGGGACCGACCAGCTGGTTCGCAGTATTTT
CDR3: CASGGDRPAGSQYF

size: NA
J: TRBJ2-3
D: NA
V: TRBV3-1/TRBV3-2
length: 17
DNA: TGTGCCAGCAGCCAAGGTGGTCCCCTTGAAGGGTCAGATACGCAGTATTTT
CDR3: CASSQGGPLEGSDTQYF

size: NA
J: TRBJ1-4
D: NA
V: TRBV1
length: 15
DNA: TGCACCAGCAGCCATTGGGACAGGCTGGGTGAAAAACTGTTTTTT
CDR3: CTSSHWDRLGEKLFF

size: few
J: TRBJ2-5
D: TRBD2
V: TRBV11-2
length: 15
DNA: TGTGCCAGCAGCTTAGATAGCGGGGGGGGAGAGACCCAGTACTTC
CDR3: CASSLDSGGGETQYF

size: NA
J: TRBJ1-1
D: NA
V: TRBV28
length: 15
DNA: TGTGCCAGCAGTCTCTCCACGCGGTCGGTAGCTGAAGCTTTCTTT
CDR3: CASSLSTRSVAEAFF

size: NA
J: TRBJ2-5
D: TRBD2
V: TRBV9
length: 14
DNA: TGTGCCAGCGGGACTAGCGGGGCTCCTGAGACCCAGTACTTC
CDR3: CASGTSGAPETQYF

size: NA
J: TRBJ2-7
D: NA
V: TRBV10-3
length: 12
DNA: TGTGCCATCAGTAACAGGGTCTACGAGCAGTACTTC
CDR3: CAISNRVYEQYF

size: NA
J: TRBJ1-4
D: NA
V: TRBV9
length: 15
DNA: TGTGCCAGCAGCGGGAAGACAGTTAGCGGTGAAAAACTGTTTTTT
CDR3: CASSGKTVSGEKLFF

size: NA
J: TRBJ2-1
D: NA
V: TRBV7-9
length: 15
DNA: TGTGCCAGCAGCTTTCCGGGGGTACGGGACAATGAGCAGTTCTTC
CDR3: CASSFPGVRDNEQFF

size: once
J: TRBJ2-1
D: NA
V: TRBV3-1/TRBV3-2
length: 15
DNA: TGTGCCAGCAGCCAAGATGGCGTATCCTACAATGAGCAGTTCTTC
CDR3: CASSQDGVSYNEQFF

size: NA
J: TRBJ2-5
D: NA
V: TRBV5-4
length: 14
DNA: TGTGCCAGCAGCTTGACCGGAGGTCAAGAGACCCAGTACTTC
CDR3: CASSLTGGQETQYF